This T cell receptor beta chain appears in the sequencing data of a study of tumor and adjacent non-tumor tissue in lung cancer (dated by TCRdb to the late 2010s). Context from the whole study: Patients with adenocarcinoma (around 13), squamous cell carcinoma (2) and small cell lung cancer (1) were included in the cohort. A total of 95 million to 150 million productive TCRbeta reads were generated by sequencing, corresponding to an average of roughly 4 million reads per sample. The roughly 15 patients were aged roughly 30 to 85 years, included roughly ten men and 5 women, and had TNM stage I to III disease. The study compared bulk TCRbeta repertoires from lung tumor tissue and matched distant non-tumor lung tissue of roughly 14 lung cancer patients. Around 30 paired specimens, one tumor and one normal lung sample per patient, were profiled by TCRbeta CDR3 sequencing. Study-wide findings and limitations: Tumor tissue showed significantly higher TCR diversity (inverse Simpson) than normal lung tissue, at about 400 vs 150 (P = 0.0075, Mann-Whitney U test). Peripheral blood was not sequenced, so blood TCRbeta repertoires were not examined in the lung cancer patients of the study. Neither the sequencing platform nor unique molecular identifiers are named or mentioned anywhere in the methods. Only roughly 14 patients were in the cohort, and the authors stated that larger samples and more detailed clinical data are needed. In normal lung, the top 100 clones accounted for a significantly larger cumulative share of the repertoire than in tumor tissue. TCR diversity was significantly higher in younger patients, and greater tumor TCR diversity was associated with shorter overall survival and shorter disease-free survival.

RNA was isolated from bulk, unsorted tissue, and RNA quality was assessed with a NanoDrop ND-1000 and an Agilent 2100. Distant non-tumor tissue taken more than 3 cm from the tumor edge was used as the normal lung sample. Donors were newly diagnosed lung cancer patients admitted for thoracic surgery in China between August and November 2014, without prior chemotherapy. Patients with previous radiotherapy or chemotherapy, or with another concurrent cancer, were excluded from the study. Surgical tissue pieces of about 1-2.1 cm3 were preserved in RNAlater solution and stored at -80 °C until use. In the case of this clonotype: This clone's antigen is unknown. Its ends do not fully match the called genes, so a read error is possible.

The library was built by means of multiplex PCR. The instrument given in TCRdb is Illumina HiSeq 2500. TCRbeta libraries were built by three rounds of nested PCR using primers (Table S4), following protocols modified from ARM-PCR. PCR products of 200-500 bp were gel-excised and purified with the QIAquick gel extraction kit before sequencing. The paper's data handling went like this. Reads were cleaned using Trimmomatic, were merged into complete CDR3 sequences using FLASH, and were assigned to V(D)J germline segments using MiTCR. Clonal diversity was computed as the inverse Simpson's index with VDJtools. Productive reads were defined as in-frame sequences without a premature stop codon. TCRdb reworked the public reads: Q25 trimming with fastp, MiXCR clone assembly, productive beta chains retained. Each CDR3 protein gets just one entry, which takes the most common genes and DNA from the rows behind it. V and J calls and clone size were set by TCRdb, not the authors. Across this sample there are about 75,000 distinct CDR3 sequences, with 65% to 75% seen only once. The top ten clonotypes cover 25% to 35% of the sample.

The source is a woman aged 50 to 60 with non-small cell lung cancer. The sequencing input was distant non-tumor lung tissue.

The CDR3 in this case is CASRLRVGRGDTEASF. At the DNA level, the sequence is TGTGCCAGCAGGTTACGAGTCGGCCGTGGAGACACTGAAGCTTCCTTT. The chain employs TRBV11-2 and TRBJ1-1; confidence is insufficient to name the D gene. From its cysteine to its phenylalanine, the CDR3 spans 16 amino acids. The only DNA kept is the CDR3, 48 bases in frame from the first base. The CDR1 and CDR2 encoded by the germline V gene are SGHAT and FQNNGV.